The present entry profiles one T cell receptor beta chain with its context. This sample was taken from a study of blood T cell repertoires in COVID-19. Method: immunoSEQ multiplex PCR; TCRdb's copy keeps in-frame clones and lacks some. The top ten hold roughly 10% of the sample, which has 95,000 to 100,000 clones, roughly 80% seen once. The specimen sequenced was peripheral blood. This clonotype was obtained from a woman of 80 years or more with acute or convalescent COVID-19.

CDR3 sequence (DNA): TGTGCCATTTCGTCAGGGGGCGAGTACACTGAAGCTTTCTTT. Protein: CAISSGGEYTEAFF. The chain carries TRBV10-3 and TRBJ1-1; the match to TRBD1 covers 8 bases. This CDR3 comprises 14 residues. CDR1 and CDR2 (germline): ENHRY, SYGVKD. The V and J ends lost 9 bases and 3 bases, in that order; junction bases with no gene match: 9.